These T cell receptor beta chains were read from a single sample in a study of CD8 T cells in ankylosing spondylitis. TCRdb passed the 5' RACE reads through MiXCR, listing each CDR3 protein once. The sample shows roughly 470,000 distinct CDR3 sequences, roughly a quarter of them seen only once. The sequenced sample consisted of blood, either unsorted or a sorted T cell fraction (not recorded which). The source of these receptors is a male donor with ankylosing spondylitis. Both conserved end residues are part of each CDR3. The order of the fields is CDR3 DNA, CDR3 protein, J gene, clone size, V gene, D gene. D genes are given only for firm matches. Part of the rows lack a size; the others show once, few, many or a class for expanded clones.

cdr3_nt: TGTGCCAGCACCCCTAGCGGGAGCTACAATGAGCAGTTCTTC
cdr3_aa: CASTPSGSYNEQFF
j_call: TRBJ2-1
clone_size: NA
v_call: TRBV28
d_call: TRBD2

cdr3_nt: TGTGCCATCAGGTCCCCCGCGACAGGGGGGGCAGATACGCAGTATTTT
cdr3_aa: CAIRSPATGGADTQYF
j_call: TRBJ2-3
clone_size: NA
v_call: TRBV10-3
d_call: TRBD1

cdr3_nt: TGTGCCAGCAGCTTGAGTCGACAGGGTCATGGCTACACCTTC
cdr3_aa: CASSLSRQGHGYTF
j_call: TRBJ1-2
clone_size: few
v_call: TRBV5-5
d_call: TRBD1

cdr3_nt: TGCAGCGGGACAGCGAGCGTAGGGAGGACTGAAGCTTTCTTT
cdr3_aa: CSGTASVGRTEAFF
j_call: TRBJ1-1
clone_size: many
v_call: TRBV29-1
d_call: NA

cdr3_nt: TGCAGCGTGGGGGCGCAGGGGAACTATGGCTACACCTTC
cdr3_aa: CSVGAQGNYGYTF
j_call: TRBJ1-2
clone_size: NA
v_call: TRBV29-1
d_call: NA

cdr3_nt: TGTGCCAGCAGTGAATGGAGCGGGACCTCAGATACGCAGTATTTT
cdr3_aa: CASSEWSGTSDTQYF
j_call: TRBJ2-3
clone_size: few
v_call: TRBV6-4
d_call: TRBD2

cdr3_nt: TGTGCCAAAGTCGTCCGGGACCTCACCGGGGAGCTGTTTTTT
cdr3_aa: CAKVVRDLTGELFF
j_call: TRBJ2-2
clone_size: NA
v_call: TRBV6-1
d_call: NA

cdr3_nt: TGCAGCGCCTGGGGCGGTGAGACCCAGTACTTC
cdr3_aa: CSAWGGETQYF
j_call: TRBJ2-5
clone_size: few
v_call: TRBV29-1
d_call: NA

cdr3_nt: TGCGCCAGCAGCTCACCTGACAGGGCCACTGAAGCTTTCTTT
cdr3_aa: CASSSPDRATEAFF
j_call: TRBJ1-1
clone_size: NA
v_call: TRBV5-1
d_call: TRBD1

cdr3_nt: TGTGCCAGCAGCTTACGCAGCAGGGCGACGGATACGCAGTATTTT
cdr3_aa: CASSLRSRATDTQYF
j_call: TRBJ2-3
clone_size: NA
v_call: TRBV5-6
d_call: NA

cdr3_nt: TGTGCCAGCAGTGAAATTCGAGGCGGGGAGCTGTTTTTT
cdr3_aa: CASSEIRGGELFF
j_call: TRBJ2-2
clone_size: few
v_call: TRBV2
d_call: NA

cdr3_nt: TGCAGTGCTAGAGCTAGCGGGAGCTCCTACAATGAGCAGTTCTTC
cdr3_aa: CSARASGSSYNEQFF
j_call: TRBJ2-1
clone_size: few
v_call: TRBV20-1
d_call: TRBD2

cdr3_nt: TGTGCCAGCACCCCTGTGGGGCGAGAGACCCAGTACTTC
cdr3_aa: CASTPVGRETQYF
j_call: TRBJ2-5
clone_size: few
v_call: TRBV12-3/TRBV12-4
d_call: NA

cdr3_nt: TGTGCCAGCGAAACAGGGAAAGGAAACACCATATATTTT
cdr3_aa: CASETGKGNTIYF
j_call: TRBJ1-3
clone_size: NA
v_call: TRBV12-3/TRBV12-4
d_call: NA

cdr3_nt: TGTGCCAGCAGTTATTCGAGGGACGCCTACAATGAGCAGTTCTTC
cdr3_aa: CASSYSRDAYNEQFF
j_call: TRBJ2-1
clone_size: NA
v_call: TRBV6-5
d_call: NA

cdr3_nt: TGCAGTGCTAGTTTACGGAACACTGAAGCTTTCTTT
cdr3_aa: CSASLRNTEAFF
j_call: TRBJ1-1
clone_size: few
v_call: TRBV20-1
d_call: NA

cdr3_nt: TGCAGTGCTAGACCATCGCTGAACACTGAAGCTTTCTTT
cdr3_aa: CSARPSLNTEAFF
j_call: TRBJ1-1
clone_size: NA
v_call: TRBV20-1
d_call: NA

cdr3_nt: TGCGCCAGCAGGCAAGGGGAAGGAGATACGCAGTATTTT
cdr3_aa: CASRQGEGDTQYF
j_call: TRBJ2-3
clone_size: NA
v_call: TRBV5-1
d_call: NA

cdr3_nt: TGCGCCGCTACAAGAGCGGGAGACGGCTACGAGCAGTACTTC
cdr3_aa: CAATRAGDGYEQYF
j_call: TRBJ2-7
clone_size: NA
v_call: TRBV10-2
d_call: TRBD2

cdr3_nt: TGCAGTGCTAGAGATTTAGGTGGGGGTACCTATGGCTACACCTTC
cdr3_aa: CSARDLGGGTYGYTF
j_call: TRBJ1-2
clone_size: NA
v_call: TRBV20-1
d_call: NA

cdr3_nt: TGTGCCAGCAGCCAAGGAAACGGGAGGGGTTACAATGAGCAGTTCTTC
cdr3_aa: CASSQGNGRGYNEQFF
j_call: TRBJ2-1
clone_size: NA
v_call: TRBV14
d_call: TRBD2

cdr3_nt: TGCGCCAGCAGCCAACCGGACAGCTCCTACAATGAGCAGTTCTTC
cdr3_aa: CASSQPDSSYNEQFF
j_call: TRBJ2-1
clone_size: NA
v_call: TRBV4-3
d_call: NA

cdr3_nt: TGTGCCACCAGTGGACGGTTCTACAATGAGCAGTTCTTC
cdr3_aa: CATSGRFYNEQFF
j_call: TRBJ2-1
clone_size: few
v_call: TRBV24-1
d_call: NA

cdr3_nt: TGCGCCAGCAGGCGGTGGGGGACGAACACCGGGGAGCTGTTTTTT
cdr3_aa: CASRRWGTNTGELFF
j_call: TRBJ2-2
clone_size: NA
v_call: TRBV5-1
d_call: NA

cdr3_nt: TGCGCCAGCAGCTTGGCTGTAGAGACCGGGGAGCTGTTTTTT
cdr3_aa: CASSLAVETGELFF
j_call: TRBJ2-2
clone_size: few
v_call: TRBV5-1
d_call: NA

cdr3_nt: TGTGCCAGCAGCGCAGGGGTTCGGGAGACCCAGTACTTC
cdr3_aa: CASSAGVRETQYF
j_call: TRBJ2-5
clone_size: NA
v_call: TRBV12-3/TRBV12-4
d_call: NA

cdr3_nt: TGCGCCAGCAGCCAGGGACAGGGTTCTGGGGCCAACGTCCTGACTTTC
cdr3_aa: CASSQGQGSGANVLTF
j_call: TRBJ2-6
clone_size: NA
v_call: TRBV5-1
d_call: TRBD1

cdr3_nt: TGTGCCAGCATCCTCGGAGGGGATTACGATACGCAGTATTTT
cdr3_aa: CASILGGDYDTQYF
j_call: TRBJ2-3
clone_size: NA
v_call: TRBV7-9
d_call: NA

cdr3_nt: TGTGCCAGTAGTATTCTGGCGGGAGAGACCGGGGAGCTGTTTTTT
cdr3_aa: CASSILAGETGELFF
j_call: TRBJ2-2
clone_size: NA
v_call: TRBV19
d_call: TRBD2

cdr3_nt: TGTGCCAGCAGCGTCGGACAGGGGGATAATTCACCCCTCCACTTT
cdr3_aa: CASSVGQGDNSPLHF
j_call: TRBJ1-6
clone_size: NA
v_call: TRBV2
d_call: TRBD1

cdr3_nt: TGTGCCAGCAGCCAAGGGGGCAGGGGTGGCTATGGCTACACCTTC
cdr3_aa: CASSQGGRGGYGYTF
j_call: TRBJ1-2
clone_size: once
v_call: TRBV3-1
d_call: NA

cdr3_nt: TGTGCCAGCAGCCGGACTAGCGGAACTTCGACCCAGTACTTC
cdr3_aa: CASSRTSGTSTQYF
j_call: TRBJ2-5
clone_size: NA
v_call: TRBV7-9
d_call: TRBD2

cdr3_nt: TGTGCCAGCAGTTCCTTGACCGGGACCTACGGTGAAGCTTTCTTT
cdr3_aa: CASSSLTGTYGEAFF
j_call: TRBJ1-1
clone_size: NA
v_call: TRBV12-3/TRBV12-4
d_call: NA

cdr3_nt: TGTGCCAGCAAGTCGGTGGCTAGCGGGAGCTGGGAGCAGTTCTTC
cdr3_aa: CASKSVASGSWEQFF
j_call: TRBJ2-1
clone_size: NA
v_call: TRBV6-1
d_call: TRBD2

cdr3_nt: TGTGCCATCAGTGAGTCCCCGGGGACTAGCGCCAATGAGCAGTTCTTC
cdr3_aa: CAISESPGTSANEQFF
j_call: TRBJ2-1
clone_size: NA
v_call: TRBV10-3
d_call: TRBD2

cdr3_nt: TGTGCCAGCAGCTCCGGGAAAGGATTCAGGGACAACGAGCAGTACTTC
cdr3_aa: CASSSGKGFRDNEQYF
j_call: TRBJ2-7
clone_size: few
v_call: TRBV7-9
d_call: NA

cdr3_nt: TGTGCCAGCAGCTTGTCTACGGGAGAAGATACGCAGTATTTT
cdr3_aa: CASSLSTGEDTQYF
j_call: TRBJ2-3
clone_size: NA
v_call: TRBV7-9
d_call: NA

cdr3_nt: TGTGCCAGCAGCTTAGCTAGGGCGAACCAAGAGACCCAGTACTTC
cdr3_aa: CASSLARANQETQYF
j_call: TRBJ2-5
clone_size: NA
v_call: TRBV7-2
d_call: NA

cdr3_nt: TGTGCCAGCAGCTTATATCAGGGGGCCAACACCGGGGAGCTGTTTTTT
cdr3_aa: CASSLYQGANTGELFF
j_call: TRBJ2-2
clone_size: few
v_call: TRBV7-7
d_call: TRBD1

cdr3_nt: TGTGCCACCAGCAGAGGGGAAGCCACCCCCTTCTTC
cdr3_aa: CATSRGEATPFF
j_call: TRBJ2-7
clone_size: NA
v_call: TRBV15
d_call: NA

cdr3_nt: TGCAGCGTTGAAGGTACAGACACAGATACGCAGTATTTT
cdr3_aa: CSVEGTDTDTQYF
j_call: TRBJ2-3
clone_size: few
v_call: TRBV29-1
d_call: NA

cdr3_nt: TGTGCCAGCAGTTTAGGGGTCCCGGGGTACAATGAGCAGTTCTTC
cdr3_aa: CASSLGVPGYNEQFF
j_call: TRBJ2-1
clone_size: few
v_call: TRBV12-3/TRBV12-4
d_call: NA

cdr3_nt: TGTGCCAGCAGCCAGGCTACTCAGGGGGGACAGCCCCAGCATTTT
cdr3_aa: CASSQATQGGQPQHF
j_call: TRBJ1-5
clone_size: few
v_call: TRBV3-1
d_call: TRBD1

cdr3_nt: TGCGCCAGCAGCCTCCCCCTAGAGAGAGATACGCAGTATTTT
cdr3_aa: CASSLPLERDTQYF
j_call: TRBJ2-3
clone_size: NA
v_call: TRBV4-1
d_call: NA

cdr3_nt: TGTGCCAGCAGTTACTCGATGGCCCCAACAACTAATGAAAAACTGTTTTTT
cdr3_aa: CASSYSMAPTTNEKLFF
j_call: TRBJ1-4
clone_size: NA
v_call: TRBV6-5
d_call: NA

cdr3_nt: TGCGCCAGCAGCTTGGTTTTTGGCAGCTCCTACAATGAGCAGTTCTTC
cdr3_aa: CASSLVFGSSYNEQFF
j_call: TRBJ2-1
clone_size: NA
v_call: TRBV5-1
d_call: NA

cdr3_nt: TGTGCCAGCAGCCAATTAGCGGGGTACCAAGAGACCCAGTACTTC
cdr3_aa: CASSQLAGYQETQYF
j_call: TRBJ2-5
clone_size: few
v_call: TRBV12-3/TRBV12-4
d_call: TRBD2

cdr3_nt: TGTGCCAGCAGCTTAATCGGACCCACCGGGGAGCTGTTTTTT
cdr3_aa: CASSLIGPTGELFF
j_call: TRBJ2-2
clone_size: NA
v_call: TRBV7-2
d_call: NA

cdr3_nt: TGTGCCAGCAGTTTAGTGGGGGGGCGCTACGAGCAGTACTTC
cdr3_aa: CASSLVGGRYEQYF
j_call: TRBJ2-7
clone_size: few
v_call: TRBV12-3/TRBV12-4
d_call: NA

cdr3_nt: TGCGCCAGCAGCTTGCAACAGTACGATGAAGCTTTCTTT
cdr3_aa: CASSLQQYDEAFF
j_call: TRBJ1-1
clone_size: NA
v_call: TRBV5-1
d_call: NA